This TCR beta chain was found in a study of cytomegalovirus exposure and HLA in healthy donors. CDR1 and CDR2 from the germline V gene are SEHNR and FQNEAQ (reference sequence). This CDR3 has 16 amino acids. In the PCR, 60 Vbeta and 13 Jbeta primers were used. Repertoires were generated with immunoSEQ multiplex PCR, while TCRdb's copy carries only in-frame clones and drops some. The table shows 100,000 or so clones, with approximately 76% occurring only once. V is TRBV7-9 and J is TRBJ2-1; D possibly corresponds to TRBD2 (7 bases). The TCR comes from a man aged 25-45 years in good health and CMV-seropositive. Sequenced sample: PBMCs. The CDR3 nucleotides read TGTTCCATCAACGGGGGGCCCTTGGCCCCTGGCAATGAGCAGTTCTTC. Its translation is CSINGGPLAPGNEQFF.